The T cell receptor beta chain described here comes from a study of metastatic and nonmetastatic thyroid tumors (dated by TCRdb to about 2020). Describing the broader study: The researchers compared repertoires between peripheral blood samples and tumor or nodule tissue samples from patients with malignant or benign thyroid disease. Study-wide conclusions, independent of this receptor: In both blood and tumor samples, malignant tumors were reported to have significantly higher TCR beta diversity than benign nodules.

Library construction relied on PCR. Sequencing instrument: Illumina HiSeq 4000. High-throughput sequencing was used to profile the TCR beta-chain CDR3 region of each patient. The authors processed their data as follows. The researchers built a classifier to tell apart papillary thyroid cancer patients with distant metastasis, based on CDR3 differences among clinicopathological groups. The Shannon index was used to measure repertoire diversity, and the Morisita-Horn index was used to measure how similar tumor and blood repertoires were. TCRdb redid the processing of the public reads, applying fastp at Q25 and MiXCR, and retained in-frame beta chains. TCRdb's processing, not the authors' own work, is the source of the V and J calls. The sample table records some 28,000 clones; roughly 17% of these occur just once. Approximately 4.6% of the sample is taken by the ten largest. None of the patients had been given any treatment before thyroid surgery. Using T-cell receptor beta sequencing, the study looked back at clinical samples from patients collected from about 2012 to 2018.

A distance of 12 bases separates the germline ends of V and J, which lose 0 bases and 6 bases respectively. Its CDR3 holds 15 amino acids, cysteine through phenylalanine. CDR3 DNA only is kept here, 45 bases in frame from base 1. From the germline V gene (reference sequence), CDR1 is LNHNV and CDR2 is YYDKDF. This clone occurred many times. The target of this receptor is not known. Base qualities are not at hand, and no much larger clone is one base apart. The sequence links TRBV15 to TRBJ2-4, with a tentative D gene TRBD2 over 7 matching bases. Input material: blood. The TCR comes from a female donor with papillary thyroid cancer or a benign thyroid nodule (not recorded which). Some clones in this sample may be carry-over from other donors' samples. The DNA sequence follows: TGTGCCACCAGCAGAGATACAGGGAGGGGAAACATTCAGTACTTC. It translates to CATSRDTGRGNIQYF.